This T cell receptor beta chain emerged from a study of T cell clusters in autoimmune cytopenias. Multiplex touch-down PCR amplified TRB using TRB-A and TRB-B pools in one tube. TCRdb re-analyzed the multiplex PCR reads; it lists each CDR3 protein once, without DNA. Across roughly 4,000 distinct CDR3 sequences, the top ten clones capture roughly a fifth of the sample. Its frequency marks this clonotype as medium-sized. TRB was amplified from roughly 270 ng of peripheral blood genomic DNA per sample. Another study also made use of these data, one on T cell repertoires in aging, cancer and after chemotherapy.

The TCR was taken from a human donor in good health. What was sequenced was peripheral blood.

CDR3 protein: CASRIGGRYTGELFF. V is TRBV6-6 and J is TRBJ2-2; lacking DNA, the TRBD2 call made by TCRdb goes unchecked. Germline V gives CDR1 MNHNY, CDR2 SVGAGI (reference sequence). This CDR3 has 15 amino acids.